The subject of this entry is one TCR beta chain. The antigen remains undetermined. Time point meaning: after dendritic cell vaccination, including at tumor progression/relapse. Amplification used 60 V beta primers and 13 J beta primers. Sequencing was performed with immunoSEQ multiplex PCR; in TCRdb, only in-frame clones are kept and a portion is missing. Altogether roughly 100,000 clones are present, roughly four fifths being singletons, with the ten largest covering about 6.8%. The sample originates from a study of glioma-infiltrating T cells after dendritic cell vaccination. About the study: Dendritic cells derived from monocytes and pulsed with autologous tumor lysate formed the vaccine. General study results and limits: Complete blood and tumor specimen sets were limited to few patients.

V dropped 3 bases and J dropped 2; count of bases not matched to a gene: 7. Germline lookup yields CDR1 SQVTM and CDR2 ANQGSEA. The CDR3 has 15 amino acids. The V gene is TRBV29-1, the J gene TRBJ2-3, with 8 nucleotides matching TRBD2. The sequence was obtained from a human donor with glioblastoma. This material consisted of blood, taken after dendritic cell vaccination. CDR3 amino acids: CSVDGLAGNTDTQYF. In DNA, the CDR3 is TGCAGCGTTGATGGGCTAGCGGGCAACACAGATACGCAGTATTTT.